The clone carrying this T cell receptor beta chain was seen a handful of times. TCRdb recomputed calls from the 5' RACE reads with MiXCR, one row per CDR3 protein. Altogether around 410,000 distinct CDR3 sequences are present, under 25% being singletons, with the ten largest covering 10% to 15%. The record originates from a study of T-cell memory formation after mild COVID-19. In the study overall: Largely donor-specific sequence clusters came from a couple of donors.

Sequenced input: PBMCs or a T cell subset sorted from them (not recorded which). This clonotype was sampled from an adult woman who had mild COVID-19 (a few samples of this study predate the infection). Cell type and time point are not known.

The CDR3 is CASSRGLPLGNEQFF. The CDR3, as DNA: TGTGCCAGCAGCCGGGGACTCCCCCTGGGTAATGAGCAGTTCTTC. This sequence joins TRBV7-3 and TRBJ2-1; weak D call: TRBD2 (6 bases). From germline, CDR1 is SGHTA and CDR2 FQGTGA. Trimming left V 5 bases short and J 7 bases short, with 18 bases between. The CDR3 contains 15 residues.